The 21 T cell receptor beta chains below were found in one sample sequenced in a study of T cells after yellow fever vaccination. Via MiXCR, TCRdb re-called the 5' RACE reads, giving one row per CDR3 protein. The sample yields around 340,000 distinct CDR3 sequences, approximately 12% seen once. The starting material was CD4+ T cells sorted from PBMCs, obtained 15 days after the yellow fever booster vaccination. All receptors derive from a man aged 18 to 29 who received the YFV17D yellow fever vaccine.

This clonotype was observed a few times. The chain has TRBV14 and TRBJ2-1, with a tentative D call TRBD1 (5 bases). Trimming took 4 bases from V and 2 from J, leaving 18 bases between them. The CDR3 consists of 17 residues. CDR1 is SGHDN, CDR2 FVKESK, per germline. The CDR3 protein is CASSLVKPGFAYNEQFF. CDR3 DNA sequence: TGTGCCAGCAGCCTCGTCAAACCAGGGTTCGCCTACAATGAGCAGTTCTTC.

This clonotype has more than one count but fewer than ten. The chain combines TRBV20-1 with TRBJ2-6; no clear D. CDR1 DFQATT and CDR2 SNEGSKA come from the germline V gene (reference sequence). There are 15 residues in the CDR3. V was clipped by 3 bases and J by 4 bases, with 13 bases between them. Here the CDR3 DNA reads TGCAGTGCTAGCCTGGTGTTGTCAGGGGCCAACGTCCTGACTTTC. Translating it yields CSASLVLSGANVLTF.

A few counts support this clonotype. The chain joins TRBV21-1 to TRBJ2-4; TRBD1 is taken as the D call from the table, unchecked against the DNA. TRBV21-1 is shown as a pseudogene. The CDR3 runs to 17 residues. The CDR3 DNA follows: TGTGCCACCGTACCCCAGGGATCGAACCTAGCCAAAAACATTCAGTACTTC. Its protein is CATVPQGSNLAKNIQYF.

This clonotype came up a few times. The chain joins TRBV7-6 to TRBJ1-1, with 8 bases matching TRBD1. The CDR3 extends over 15 amino acids. Germline V gene sequence: CDR1 SGHVS, CDR2 FNYEAQ. Trimming removed 5 bases from V and 6 bases from J; junction bases left unmatched: 11. The chain's CDR3 is CASSGGTGPVSEAFF. DNA of the CDR3: TGTGCCAGCAGCGGGGGGACAGGACCCGTCTCTGAAGCTTTCTTT.

Regarding this clonotype: A read error is possible here, since a much larger clone lies one base away. J is TRBJ2-1 and V is TRBV5-1; perhaps TRBD2 as D (6 bases). Germline CDR1 is SGHRS and CDR2 is YFSETQ. The CDR3 is 17 amino acids. DNA for the CDR3: TGCGCCAGCAGGGACCTGACCGGGACTCATACCTACACTGAGCAGTTCTTC. It codes for CASRDLTGTHTYTEQFF.

Of note for this clonotype: A read error may be the cause here, since a much bigger clone is one base away. The genes are TRBV20-1 and TRBJ2-4; 7 bases match TRBD1. Germline V gives CDR1 DFQATT, CDR2 SNEGSKA (reference sequence). The CDR3 has 11 residues. The CDR3 nucleotides read TGCAGTGCTAGAGTAGGGGGCATTCGGTACTTC. Protein product: CSARVGGIRYF.

On this clonotype itself: A junction boundary mismatches the germline segment, possibly from a read error. This sequence joins TRBV12-3 or TRBV12-4 and TRBJ2-1; 11 nucleotides line up with TRBD2. This CDR3 has 19 amino acids. Here the CDR3 reads CASSLFSSGGLMNDKEQFF. As DNA, the CDR3 is TGTGCCAGCAGTTTATTCTCTAGCGGGGGGCTCATGAACGACAAAGAGCAGTTCTTC.

This clonotype was detected only a few times. The rearrangement joins TRBV20-1 to TRBJ2-5, with TRBD2 matching 9 bases. The CDR3 length is 12 residues. Trimming took 6 bases from V and 5 from J; bases not matched to a gene: 4. Germline V CDR1 and CDR2: DFQATT, SNEGSKA (reference sequence). DNA of the CDR3: TGCAGTGCCTCAACTAGCGGGGAGACCCAGTACTTC. It is translated as CSASTSGETQYF.

The table lists this clonotype with a few counts. The CDR3 DNA sequence: TGTGCCAGCCCCGAGGAGGGAGCAAACTATGGCTACACCTTC. This encodes CASPEEGANYGYTF. The J gene is TRBJ1-2, the V gene TRBV2; D gene ambiguous. The CDR3 is 14 residues long. Germline CDR1 SNHLY, CDR2 FYNNEI. Trimming removed 8 bases from V and 2 bases from J, with 15 bases in between.

This clonotype has a count of ten or more. The chain recombines TRBV10-3 with TRBJ2-5; 7 nucleotides line up with TRBD1. The V and J ends lost 8 bases and 4 bases, in that order; junction bases with no gene match: 4. Germline assignment: CDR1 ENHRY and CDR2 SYGVKD. The CDR3 loop spans 12 amino acids. The DNA for the CDR3 is TGTGCCATCGCACAGGGGCGAGAGACCCAGTACTTC. It translates to CAIAQGRETQYF.

In this sample, this clonotype turned up many times. The rearrangement uses TRBV14 and TRBJ2-5; unclear D gene. The V end was cut by 3 bases, the J end by 5 bases, with 13 bases between. Germline V gives CDR1 SGHDN, CDR2 FVKESK. The CDR3 is 14 residues long. The CDR3 bases are TGTGCCAGCAGCCAGAAGACCCTGAGGGAGACCCAGTACTTC. This codes for CASSQKTLRETQYF.

This clonotype has more than one count but fewer than ten. The chain couples TRBV20-1 to TRBJ2-3; perhaps TRBD2 as D (6 bases). CDR3 length equals 9 residues. Per the germline V gene, CDR1 is DFQATT and CDR2 is SNEGSKA (reference sequence). As DNA, the CDR3 is TGCAGGGCGGAGGGGACGCAGTATTTT. This codes for CRAEGTQYF.

The chain joins TRBV18 to TRBJ1-2, with a possible D match to TRBD1 (6 bases). V lost 0 bases to trimming and J lost 7 bases, with 12 bases between them. Germline CDR1 reads KGHSH; CDR2 reads LQKENI. This CDR3 has 14 amino acids. CDR3 coding DNA: TGTGCCAGCTCACCACCAAACAGGGCTGGTGGCTACACCTTC. Residues: CASSPPNRAGGYTF.

This clonotype was found a few times. J is TRBJ2-3 and V is TRBV4-3; 10 bases are a match to TRBD2. The junction had 7 bases not matched to a gene; V was cut back by 1 base and J by 3 bases. The CDR3 has 17 residues. The germline CDR1 and CDR2 sequences are LGHNA and YSLEER. The CDR3 loop is CASSQGLAGGGTDTQYF. The DNA for the CDR3 is TGCGCCAGCAGCCAAGGATTAGCGGGGGGAGGGACAGATACGCAGTATTTT.

The genes are TRBV12-3 or TRBV12-4 and TRBJ1-1, with 8 bases lining up with TRBD1. The CDR3 is made up of 13 amino acids. Trimming took 7 bases from V and 4 from J; bases not matched to a gene: 5. CDR3 sequence: CASTPTGVTEAFF. The CDR3 DNA reads as TGTGCCAGCACCCCGACAGGGGTCACTGAAGCTTTCTTT.

This clonotype was seen only once. This sequence joins TRBV24-1 and TRBJ1-2; D remains ambiguous. Germline lookup yields CDR1 KGHDR and CDR2 SFDVKD. Trimming removed 3 bases at V and 4 bases at J, with 14 bases between. This CDR3 region has 15 residues. The CDR3 sequence is CATSDPAGGFYGYTF. The CDR3 region has the DNA TGTGCCACCAGTGATCCGGCGGGCGGTTTCTATGGCTACACCTTC.

The chain is built from TRBV12-3 or TRBV12-4 and TRBJ1-1, with D tentatively TRBD1 (5 bases). This CDR3 is built from 13 residues. Deletions cut 8 bases from V and 2 bases from J, with 12 bases between. CDR3 residues: CASRGTVNTEAFF. The DNA of the CDR3 is TGTGCCAGCCGAGGGACGGTCAACACTGAAGCTTTCTTT.

This clonotype was seen a few times. The rearrangement uses TRBV6-5 and TRBJ1-3; TRBD1 matches 7 bases. The V gene's germline CDR1 is MNHEY and CDR2 SVGAGI. V lost 5 bases, J lost 3 bases, and 4 bases stayed unmatched. The CDR3 is 14 residues long. CDR3 amino acids: CASSRTGFGNTIYF. The CDR3 nucleotides read TGTGCCAGCAGTCGGACAGGTTTTGGAAACACCATATATTTT.

The chain combines TRBV10-1 with TRBJ2-3; D might be TRBD2 (6 bases). This CDR3 is 12 amino acids long. The V end lost 8 bases, the J end lost 8 bases, and 14 bases lay between the germline ends. The germline CDR1 and CDR2 sequences are WNHNN and SYGVQD (reference sequence). CDR3 nucleotide sequence: TGCGCCAGCTCTCGACTAGATTCTACGCAGTATTTT. Its protein product is CASSRLDSTQYF.

CDR3 in amino acids: CASSQSSYEQYF. The CDR3 nucleotides read TGTGCCAGCAGCCAGTCCTCCTACGAGCAGTACTTC. The chain recombines TRBV6-2 or TRBV6-3 with TRBJ2-7; no definite D call. The length of the CDR3 is 12 residues. CDR1 is MNHEY and CDR2 is SVGEGT in the germline V gene. The germline V and J ends were trimmed by 6 bases and 0 bases, with 6 bases remaining between them.

This chain links TRBV5-1 with TRBJ2-3, with 8 bases aligning to TRBD1. CDR3 size: 18 residues. CDR1 SGHRS and CDR2 YFSETQ come from the germline V gene. V trimming: 4 bases; J trimming: 4 bases; junction bases outside the gene matches: 17. This CDR3 reads CASSLAGGAGEAPDTQYF. The DNA of the CDR3 is TGCGCCAGCAGCCTCGCAGGGGGCGCGGGTGAGGCTCCAGATACGCAGTATTTT.